This TCR beta chain was sequenced during a study of vaccination and CD4 T cells after COVID-19. About the study: The convalescent population consisted of six males and four females, two of whom were of Hispanic ethnicity.

Regarding the study as a whole: Convalescent patients had a median 86.3% of post-vaccine SARS-CoV-2-reactive clones that were detected only after vaccination, not before it.

The Oncomine TCR Beta short-read assay generated sequence data from the DNA of cultured CD4+ T cells. Genomic DNA was extracted from cultured CD4+ T cells. Using its own MiXCR run on the PCR reads, TCRdb lists one record per CDR3 protein. Of 15,000 to 20,000 distinct CDR3 sequences in the sample, roughly two fifths are singletons; the top ten hold approximately 15%. To note about this clonotype: Its cognate antigen is unknown.

Indicated treatment: approximately nine-day PBMC culture with coronavirus spike peptide pools or control peptides (ViraFEST assay). The sequencing input was CD4+ T cells from blood, cultured in vitro. This receptor was taken from a human donor who had recovered from COVID-19.

CDR3 loop: CAISPERAHQYQETQYF. The CDR3 DNA follows: TGTGCCATCAGCCCTGAGCGGGCCCACCAGTACCAAGAGACCCAGTACTTC. This sequence joins TRBV10-3 and TRBJ2-5; possibly TRBD2 for D (6 bases). This CDR3 has 17 amino acids. Germline CDR1 ENHRY, CDR2 SYGVKD. V gave up 6 bases and J gave up 0 bases, with 20 bases separating them.